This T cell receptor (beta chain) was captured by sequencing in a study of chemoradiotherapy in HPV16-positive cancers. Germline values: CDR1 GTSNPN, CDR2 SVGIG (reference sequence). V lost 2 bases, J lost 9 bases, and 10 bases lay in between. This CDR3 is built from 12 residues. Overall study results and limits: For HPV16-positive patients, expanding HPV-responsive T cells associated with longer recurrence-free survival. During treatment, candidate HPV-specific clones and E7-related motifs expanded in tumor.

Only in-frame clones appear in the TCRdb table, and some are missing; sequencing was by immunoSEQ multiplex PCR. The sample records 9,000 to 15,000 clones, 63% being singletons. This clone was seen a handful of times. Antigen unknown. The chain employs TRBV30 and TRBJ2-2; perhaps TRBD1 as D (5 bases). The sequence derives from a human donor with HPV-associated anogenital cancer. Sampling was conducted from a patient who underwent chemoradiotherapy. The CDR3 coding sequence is TGTGCCTGGAGTTTAGGGGCGCGGGAGCTGTTTTTT. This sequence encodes CAWSLGARELFF.